This is a list of T cell receptor beta chains from one sample in a study of T cell responses to AZD1222 COVID-19 vaccine. The assay was immunoSEQ multiplex PCR, and TCRdb's table has in-frame clones only and misses some. The table has 120,000 to 150,000 clones, roughly 86% seen once; the top ten hold under 7%. The source was peripheral blood, collected 28 days after the second dose of the MenACWY control vaccine. These receptors came from an adult who received the MenACWY meningococcal vaccine as a control. CDR3s include the opening cysteine and the closing phenylalanine or tryptophan. Fields, in order: J gene, V gene, D gene, CDR3 length, clone size, CDR3 protein, CDR3 DNA. A D gene is named only where the DNA matches it firmly. The size entry is marked missing in some rows and otherwise reads once, few, many or a size class.

>TRBJ1-1|TRBV2|-|12|-
CASSGQPGEAFF
TGTGCCAGCAGTGGACAACCGGGAGAAGCTTTCTTT
>TRBJ1-3|TRBV11-3|-|15|-
CASSLDGPVGNTIYF
TGTGCCAGCAGCTTAGATGGGCCAGTCGGAAACACCATATATTTT
>TRBJ1-2|TRBV30|TRBD1|11|few
CAGGQGFGYTF
TGTGCCGGCGGACAGGGCTTCGGCTACACCTTC
>TRBJ2-1|TRBV5-8|TRBD1|15|-
CASSWGDRTYNEQFF
TGTGCCAGCAGCTGGGGGGACAGGACCTACAATGAGCAGTTCTTC
>TRBJ1-5|TRBV30|-|16|-
CAWSSTLYRGDQPQHF
TGTGCCTGGAGTTCCACCTTGTATCGAGGTGATCAGCCCCAGCATTTT
>TRBJ2-5|TRBV7-9|-|15|once
CASSLVRQRRETQYF
TGTGCCAGCAGCTTAGTCAGACAGAGGCGAGAGACCCAGTACTTC
>TRBJ1-1|TRBV29-1|-|12|few
CSVGEGETEAFF
TGCAGCGTTGGGGAGGGGGAGACTGAAGCTTTCTTT
>TRBJ1-1|TRBV6-1|TRBD1|16|-
CASSGGQGERNTEAFF
TGTGCCAGCAGTGGGGGACAGGGGGAAAGGAACACTGAAGCTTTCTTT
>TRBJ1-6|TRBV11-3|TRBD1|16|-
CASSLGTGGLNSPLHF
TGTGCCAGCAGCTTAGGTACAGGGGGCCTTAATTCACCCCTCCACTTT
>TRBJ1-5|TRBV19|-|16|-
CASSIDSVGHRQPQHF
TGTGCCAGTAGTATAGATTCGGTGGGGCACCGTCAGCCCCAGCATTTT